The entry below describes one T cell receptor (beta chain). The CDR3 length is 15 residues. Germline V gives CDR1 SGDLS, CDR2 YYNGEE. The junction had 2 bases not matched to a gene; V was cut back by 0 bases and J by 2 bases. This entry comes from a study of blood T cell repertoires in COVID-19. Study information: Nucleic acid was either cDNA or gDNA, and it came from T cells, B-cell-depleted T cells, or PBMCs.

Authors' data handling: Amplification of reference gene primers was used by the study to estimate nucleated cell counts. Libraries were prepared by immunoSEQ multiplex PCR; TCRdb keeps only in-frame clonotypes and omits some of them. The V and J calls and clone size come from that table; D and trimming were worked out from the DNA. The sample lists about 72,000 clones, roughly nine tenths seen once, with just over 9% in the top ten. This clonotype originated in a human donor in a cohort sampled during active COVID-19. This chain joins TRBV9 and TRBJ1-1; 9 nucleotides align to TRBD1. The sequenced sample was peripheral blood. In DNA, the CDR3 is TGTGCCAGCAGCGTAGAGGGACAGGGAAACACTGAAGCTTTCTTT. Amino acids: CASSVEGQGNTEAFF.